The 14 T cell receptor beta chains listed next were all sequenced from one sample in a study of shared clonotypes between healthy human individuals. Generated by immunoSEQ multiplex PCR, the TCRdb table keeps only in-frame clones and is missing some. The sample lists around 2,000,000 clones; over 85% were seen once. The sequencing input was naive CD4+ T cells sorted from blood. Indicated subset: CD45RA+ positively selected. Receptors originate from a young man in good health.

The gene calls are TRBV15 and TRBJ1-6; D is uncertain. The germline V gene has CDR1 LNHNV and CDR2 YYDKDF (reference sequence). The CDR3 covers 16 residues. V lost 1 base and J 6 bases, leaving 13 bases between the germline ends. The CDR3 sequence is CATSRGYPDGNSPLHF. The CDR3 bases are TGTGCCACCAGCAGAGGCTATCCGGACGGTAATTCACCCCTCCACTTT.

This sequence joins TRBV7-9 and TRBJ2-1, with D possibly TRBD2 on 6 matching bases. Trimming removed 5 bases from V and 2 bases from J, with 19 bases in between. There are 17 residues in the CDR3. From germline, CDR1 is SEHNR and CDR2 FQNEAQ (reference sequence). The CDR3 region is CASSLPEGRGTYNEQFF. CDR3 bases: TGTGCCAGCAGCCTACCAGAAGGGCGGGGTACCTACAATGAGCAGTTCTTC.

The V and J genes are TRBV13 and TRBJ2-5; TRBD1 aligns across 8 bases. Germline V lookup: CDR1 PRHDT, CDR2 FYEKMQ (reference sequence). CDR3 length: 16 residues. J was trimmed by 2 bases and V by 3 bases; bases with no gene match: 8. CDR3 sequence: CASSFRTGSIQETQYF. The CDR3 DNA reads as TGTGCCAGCAGCTTCCGGACAGGGTCAATTCAAGAGACCCAGTACTTC.

This sequence joins TRBV2 and TRBJ1-1; 9 nucleotides agree with TRBD1. The CDR3 is made up of 14 amino acids. The germline V gene has CDR1 SNHLY and CDR2 FYNNEI. V dropped 8 bases and J dropped 4; count of bases not matched to a gene: 8. The CDR3 nucleotides are TGTGCCAGCGCCGGGACAGGGTTGGGCACTGAAGCTTTCTTT. Encoded protein: CASAGTGLGTEAFF.

The gene calls are TRBV10-2 and TRBJ2-1; D may be TRBD2 (5 bases). The germline V gene has CDR1 WSHSY and CDR2 SAAADI. CDR3 size: 15 residues. Between the trimmed V and J ends, which lost 0 bases and 5 bases, there was a span of 11 bases. In DNA form, the CDR3 reads TGCGCCAGCAGTGAGTCCCTAGTGACTAACAATGAGCAGTTCTTC. Protein product: CASSESLVTNNEQFF.

The chain carries TRBV10-3 and TRBJ2-2; a possible D gene is TRBD1 (6 bases). Trimming removed 4 bases at V and 5 bases at J, with 17 bases between. The CDR3 is 16 amino acids. CDR1 and CDR2 (germline): ENHRY, SYGVKD. In nucleotides, the CDR3 is TGTGCCATCAGTGTGTCTGGGACAAGCCTTACCGGGGAGCTGTTTTTT. This translates into CAISVSGTSLTGELFF.

The V and J genes are TRBV6-5 and TRBJ1-1; no reliable D call. This CDR3 has 13 amino acids. The germline CDR1 and CDR2 sequences are MNHEY and SVGAGI. V lost 0 bases, J lost 5 bases, and 7 bases lay in between. CDR3: CASSYSAQTEAFF. CDR3 nucleotide sequence: TGTGCCAGCAGTTACTCGGCCCAGACTGAAGCTTTCTTT.

The chain couples TRBV18 to TRBJ1-4; 9 bases are a match to TRBD1. Germline V gives CDR1 KGHSH, CDR2 LQKENI. CDR3 length: 15 amino acids. The J segment lost 3 bases and the V segment lost 2 bases, leaving 1 base of the junction unmatched. CDR3 loop: CASSPGDRANEKLFF. The CDR3 nucleotides are TGTGCCAGCTCACCAGGGGACAGGGCTAATGAAAAACTGTTTTTT. The full variable domain, rest sourced from reference TRBV18 and TRBJ1-4, is NAGVMQNPRHLVRRRGQEARLRCSPMKGHSHVYWYRQLPEEGLKFMVYLQKENIIDESGMPKERFSAEFPKEGPSILRIQQVVRGDSAAYFCASSPGDRANEKLFFGSGTQLSVL.

The chain couples TRBV18 to TRBJ1-1; 8 positions agree with TRBD1. The CDR3 is 17 residues long. V lost 3 bases and J lost 3; bases outside the gene matches: 12. Germline V gives CDR1 KGHSH, CDR2 LQKENI. The CDR3 DNA reads as TGTGCCAGCTCACCCCAGAGGGGACAGGAGACGGACACTGAAGCTTTCTTT. This gives the protein CASSPQRGQETDTEAFF.

The chain couples TRBV30 to TRBJ1-1; D perhaps matches TRBD1 (5 bases). Germline V gene sequence: CDR1 GTSNPN, CDR2 SVGIG (reference sequence). The V gene lost 4 bases and the J gene lost 1 base, with 10 bases spanning the gap. The CDR3 runs 13 residues. The DNA for the CDR3 is TGTGCCTGGATGCTACAGGAGAACACTGAAGCTTTCTTT. Amino acids: CAWMLQENTEAFF.

V is TRBV19 and J is TRBJ2-7, with 7 bases matching TRBD1. The length of the CDR3 is 13 residues. Germline CDR1 reads LNHDA; CDR2 reads SQIVND (reference sequence). V dropped 5 bases and J dropped 3; count of bases not matched to a gene: 4. The CDR3 spells CASSSGGYYEQYF. CDR3 coding DNA: TGTGCCAGTAGTTCAGGGGGTTACTACGAGCAGTACTTC.

With respect to this clone: In the same sample, other DNA sequences code for this CDR3. The chain carries TRBV7-9 and TRBJ2-3; TRBD2 matches at 11 bases. Germline V CDR1 and CDR2: SEHNR, FQNEAQ (reference sequence). The CDR3 covers 16 residues. J was trimmed by 2 bases and V by 4 bases; bases with no gene match: 5. The CDR3 reads CASSSGLAGLTDTQYF. As DNA, the CDR3 is TGTGCCAGCAGCTCCGGACTAGCGGGCCTCACAGATACGCAGTATTTT.

Regarding this clone: The identical CDR3 is also encoded by other nucleotide sequences in the sample. V usage is TRBV10-3 and J usage is TRBJ1-1; no reliable D call. Germline values: CDR1 ENHRY, CDR2 SYGVKD. The CDR3 is made up of 14 amino acids. V was trimmed by 1 base and J by 1 base, leaving 7 bases between them. For the CDR3, the DNA is TGTGCCATCAGTGAGTTGGGCGGGAACACTGAAGCTTTCTTT. It yields the protein CAISELGGNTEAFF.

The rearrangement links TRBV10-3 to TRBJ2-7; D is unresolved. V was trimmed by 2 bases and J by 5 bases, leaving 10 bases between them. The length of the CDR3 is 13 residues. Looked up from germline, CDR1 is ENHRY and CDR2 is SYGVKD. CDR3 DNA sequence: TGTGCCATCAGTGAGGCTACAGCCGACGAGCAGTACTTC. Protein sequence: CAISEATADEQYF.